What follows are 30 T cell receptor beta chains derived from one specimen sequenced in a study of T cell responses to AZD1222 COVID-19 vaccine. Data came from immunoSEQ multiplex PCR; TCRdb stores just in-frame clones and leaves some out. The sample records 130,000 or so clones, about 82% being singletons. Source: peripheral blood, taken on day 0 of AZD1222 vaccination. The receptors stem from an adult in good health.

The rearrangement links TRBV5-4 to TRBJ2-6; D might be TRBD1 (5 bases). Trimming left V 4 bases short and J 0 bases short, with 14 bases between. Germline loops: CDR1 SGHNT, CDR2 YYREEE (reference sequence). The CDR3 extends over 17 amino acids. For the CDR3, the DNA is TGTGCCAGCAGCCCAGGGCGCTTAGGCTCTGGGGCCAACGTCCTGACTTTC. Translated, it gives CASSPGRLGSGANVLTF. The variable domain in full, with the rest retrieved from reference TRBV5-4 and TRBJ2-6, is ETGVTQSPTHLIKTRGQQVTLRCSSQSGHNTVSWYQQALGQGPQFIFQYYREEENGRGNFPPRFSGLQFPNYSSELNVNALELDDSALYLCASSPGRLGSGANVLTFGAGSRLTVL.

V is TRBV5-1 and J is TRBJ2-7; 8 bases fit TRBD1. Germline values: CDR1 SGHRS, CDR2 YFSETQ. J gave up 5 bases and V 4 bases, and 8 bases lay outside the gene matches. The CDR3 sequence is 14 residues long. The CDR3 sequence: CASSPQGAKHEQYF. The CDR3 nucleotides are TGCGCCAGCAGCCCGCAGGGGGCGAAACACGAGCAGTACTTC.

The chain couples TRBV2 to TRBJ2-3; D not certain. This CDR3 comprises 15 residues. Trimming cost V 2 bases and J 4 bases, with 13 bases left between them. Germline V CDR1 and CDR2: SNHLY, FYNNEI. The CDR3: CASSEMVLRADTQYF. The CDR3 DNA follows: TGTGCCAGCAGTGAAATGGTGCTTCGAGCAGATACGCAGTATTTT.

The gene calls are TRBV4-3 and TRBJ1-2; TRBD1 matches at 9 bases. J was trimmed by 2 bases and V by 6 bases; bases with no gene match: 7. The CDR3 consists of 15 residues. From germline, CDR1 is LGHNA and CDR2 YSLEER. The CDR3 DNA follows: TGCGCCAGCAGTTACGATGGGACAGGGAACTATGGCTACACCTTC. It specifies CASSYDGTGNYGYTF.

This clone was observed once. This rearrangement joins TRBV19 to TRBJ1-1; 8 bases match TRBD1. The CDR3 is 14 residues long. In germline, CDR1 is LNHDA, CDR2 SQIVND (reference sequence). V was clipped by 7 bases and J by 4 bases; unmatched bases: 8. CDR3 in DNA: TGTGCCAGTATCCAGGGGGCGGTGGCCACTGAAGCTTTCTTT. Its protein is CASIQGAVATEAFF.

The chain employs TRBV3-1 (or the pseudogene TRBV3-2) and TRBJ2-4; D is unclear. The CDR3 consists of 17 residues. In germline, CDR1 is LGHDT, CDR2 YNNKEL (reference sequence). V dropped 0 bases and J dropped 3 bases, with 15 bases sitting between them. CDR3 in amino acids: CASSQEPGYRDKNIQYF. For the CDR3, the DNA is TGTGCCAGCAGCCAAGAACCCGGCTATCGAGACAAAAACATTCAGTACTTC.

J is TRBJ1-5 and V is TRBV2, with 10 bases that match TRBD1. The V gene end was trimmed by 6 bases and the J gene end by 2 bases; junction bases not matched to a gene: 13. Germline V CDR1 and CDR2: SNHLY, FYNNEI. The CDR3 contains 18 residues. The DNA of the CDR3 is TGTGCCAGCAGATCCTGGGGGACAGGGGTGAGTGGCAATCAGCCCCAGCATTTT. Its protein product is CASRSWGTGVSGNQPQHF. The whole variable domain, filled in from reference TRBV2 and TRBJ1-5, reads EPEVTQTPSHQVTQMGQEVILRCVPISNHLYFYWYRQILGQKVEFLVSFYNNEISEKSEIFDDQFSVERPDGSNFTLKIRSTKLEDSAMYFCASRSWGTGVSGNQPQHFGDGTRLSIL.

DNA of the CDR3: TGTGCCACCAGTGAGGGGGGACAGGGTCAGGAGACCCAGTACTTC. Its translation: CATSEGGQGQETQYF. The rearrangement links TRBV24-1 to TRBJ2-5; 9 nucleotides line up with TRBD1. The length of the CDR3 is 15 residues. CDR1 is KGHDR and CDR2 is SFDVKD in the germline V gene. V was pared by 4 bases and J by 5 bases, with 7 bases of the junction left unmatched.

Remarks on this clone: Other DNA variants within this sample encode the same CDR3. The chain couples TRBV9 to TRBJ1-2; D is uncertain. Trimming pared 3 bases from V and 8 bases from J, leaving 8 bases between. CDR3 length equals 11 residues. The germline gives CDR1 SGDLS, CDR2 YYNGEE. CDR3 DNA sequence: TGTGCCAGCAGCGGCACGGGGGGCTACACCTTC. As protein: CASSGTGGYTF.

V gene TRBV19 combines with J gene TRBJ2-1; no firm D call. This CDR3 is 11 amino acids long. Germline V gives CDR1 LNHDA, CDR2 SQIVND (reference sequence). V was shortened by 6 bases and J by 9 bases, with 9 bases between the two germline ends. CDR3 protein: CASSSLGEQFF. The CDR3 bases are TGTGCCAGTAGCTCCCTTGGTGAGCAGTTCTTC.

The chain combines TRBV9 with TRBJ1-3; TRBD1 aligns across 7 bases. Germline CDR1 and CDR2: SGDLS and YYNGEE. CDR3 size: 15 residues. With 3 bases clipped from V and 2 bases from J, the junction kept 5 bases outside the gene matches. The chain's CDR3 is CASSAGTVPGNTIYF. CDR3 sequence (DNA): TGTGCCAGCAGCGCCGGGACAGTCCCTGGAAACACCATATATTTT.

The V and J genes are TRBV24-1 and TRBJ2-3; 7 bases line up with TRBD1. Germline lookup yields CDR1 KGHDR and CDR2 SFDVKD. The ends lost 3 bases at V and 3 bases at J; junction bases unmatched: 8. This CDR3 is 16 amino acids long. CDR3 coding DNA: TGTGCCACCAGTGATACGGCCGGGACAGCAACAGATACGCAGTATTTT. Amino acid sequence: CATSDTAGTATDTQYF.

This sequence joins TRBV23-1 and TRBJ1-1; D unclear. TRBV23-1 falls under the ORF class, with uncertain function. V was pared by 6 bases and J by 0 bases, with 17 bases between. This CDR3 region has 16 residues. The CDR3 DNA reads TGCGCCAGCAGATACTCCGTAGGTCTTTTGAACACTGAAGCTTTCTTT. Its translation is CASRYSVGLLNTEAFF.

This sequence joins TRBV6-5 and TRBJ2-5; no definite D call. The CDR3 covers 12 residues. Deletions cut 6 bases from V and 3 bases from J, with 8 bases between. CDR1 is MNHEY and CDR2 is SVGAGI in the germline V gene. The CDR3 DNA reads TGTGCCAGCAGCCTTGTTGAAGAGACCCAGTACTTC. Translated: CASSLVEETQYF.

V gene TRBV3-1 (or the pseudogene TRBV3-2) combines with J gene TRBJ2-5; D unclear. The germline V and J ends were trimmed by 0 bases and 2 bases, with 10 bases remaining between them. The CDR3 is 15 residues long. Germline values: CDR1 LGHDT, CDR2 YNNKEL (reference sequence). For the CDR3, the DNA is TGTGCCAGCAGCCAAGAAGGCCGTTGGCAAGAGACCCAGTACTTC. It encodes CASSQEGRWQETQYF.

The V gene is TRBV5-1, the J gene TRBJ2-5, with 14 bases identical to TRBD2. The CDR3 spans 16 residues. Germline V gene data show CDR1 as SGHRS and CDR2 as YFSETQ. V lost 4 bases, J lost 2 bases, and 4 bases stayed unmatched. The CDR3 region is CASSPGLAGAQETQYF. The CDR3 DNA reads as TGCGCCAGCAGCCCGGGACTAGCGGGGGCACAAGAGACCCAGTACTTC.

This chain connects TRBV5-4 to TRBJ2-1, with D perhaps matching TRBD2 (5 bases). This CDR3 comprises 15 residues. The germline CDR1 and CDR2 sequences are SGHNT and YYREEE (reference sequence). With 0 bases removed from V and 2 bases from J, the gap between germline ends came to 9 bases. As DNA, the CDR3 is TGTGCCAGCAGCTTGGACCAGGAGGCCTACAATGAGCAGTTCTTC. The encoded protein is CASSLDQEAYNEQFF.

This chain uses TRBV10-3 with TRBJ2-5, with a weak D call TRBD2 (5 bases). Trimming removed 0 bases from V and 2 bases from J, with 7 bases in between. The CDR3 has 14 residues. The germline V gene encodes CDR1 ENHRY and CDR2 SYGVKD. This chain's CDR3 is CAISESLVQETQYF. DNA of the CDR3: TGTGCCATCAGTGAGTCACTAGTTCAAGAGACCCAGTACTTC.

The CDR3 DNA sequence: TGTGCCAGCAGTTTATTCCAGGGGGCTGGGAAAACTGAAGCTTTCTTT. It translates to CASSLFQGAGKTEAFF. The chain combines TRBV28 with TRBJ1-1; 8 bases match TRBD1. Germline V CDR1 and CDR2: MDHEN, SYDVKM. With V trimmed by 1 base and J by 5 bases, 9 bases remained unmatched. CDR3 length: 16 residues.

V and J are TRBV30 and TRBJ2-1; no clear D gene. Germline lookup yields CDR1 GTSNPN and CDR2 SVGIG (reference sequence). V was cut by 0 bases and J by 12 bases, with 9 bases left in between. The CDR3 has 11 residues. This chain's CDR3 is CAWSVPIAQFF. The CDR3 DNA is TGTGCCTGGAGTGTACCAATCGCGCAGTTCTTC.

This clone was found once. The chain employs TRBV4-2 and TRBJ2-1; 7 bases are a match to TRBD2. The CDR3 spans 15 residues. The germline V gene encodes CDR1 LGHNA and CDR2 YNFKEQ. V lost 3 bases, J lost 6 bases, and 8 bases stayed unmatched. The chain's CDR3 is CASSQEPSGGNEQFF. Here the CDR3 DNA reads TGTGCCAGCAGCCAGGAACCTTCGGGGGGCAATGAGCAGTTCTTC.

CDR3: CASSELQQGSQPQHF. The DNA for the CDR3 is TGTGCCAGCAGTGAGTTACAGCAGGGAAGTCAGCCCCAGCATTTT. The chain couples TRBV2 to TRBJ1-5, with D maybe TRBD1 (5 bases). Trimming stripped 3 bases from V and 6 bases from J, with 15 bases between. The CDR3 is 15 amino acids. Germline CDR1 SNHLY, CDR2 FYNNEI.

The rearrangement links TRBV7-9 to TRBJ1-3; D is uncertain. The CDR3 extends over 14 amino acids. The germline V gene encodes CDR1 SEHNR and CDR2 FQNEAQ (reference sequence). With 4 bases removed from V and 4 bases from J, the gap between germline ends came to 11 bases. DNA for the CDR3: TGTGCCAGCAGCTACCAGGTCACCGGAAACACCATATATTTT. Its translation is CASSYQVTGNTIYF.

This chain connects TRBV28 to TRBJ1-1, with 9 bases aligning to TRBD1. CDR1 is MDHEN and CDR2 is SYDVKM in the germline V gene. V lost 7 bases and J lost 4; bases outside the gene matches: 7. The CDR3 is 14 residues long. CDR3 protein: CASTTGGQGTEAFF. DNA for the CDR3: TGTGCCAGCACGACAGGGGGTCAGGGCACTGAAGCTTTCTTT.

V and J are TRBV5-1 and TRBJ1-1; D ambiguous. The CDR3 spans 15 residues. Germline V gene lookup returns CDR1 SGHRS and CDR2 YFSETQ. Deletions cut 0 bases from V and 3 bases from J, with 12 bases between. CDR3 sequence reads: CASSLAGPGDTEAFF. CDR3 DNA sequence: TGCGCCAGCAGCTTGGCCGGCCCGGGAGACACTGAAGCTTTCTTT.

The CDR3 here is CASSLVSGGDSGYTF. Here the CDR3 DNA reads TGTGCCAGCAGCTTAGTCTCGGGGGGGGATAGCGGCTACACCTTC. The chain has TRBV7-2 and TRBJ1-2, with a weak D call TRBD1 (5 bases). Trimming shortened V by 1 base and J by 8 bases, and 17 bases separated the two germline ends. The germline V gene encodes CDR1 SGHTA and CDR2 FQGNSA. The CDR3 extends over 15 amino acids.

The genes are TRBV4-3 and TRBJ1-6, with D hard to call. The CDR3 has 15 amino acids. Germline CDR1 and CDR2: LGHNA and YSLEER. Trimming took 0 bases from V and 4 from J, leaving 7 bases between them. CDR3: CASSQDTRYNSPLHF. The CDR3 region has the DNA TGCGCCAGCAGCCAAGATACAAGATATAATTCACCCCTCCACTTT.

V and J are TRBV6-5 and TRBJ2-5; possible D gene TRBD2, 5 bases. Germline assignment: CDR1 MNHEY and CDR2 SVGAGI. Deletions cut 6 bases from V and 7 bases from J, with 12 bases between. CDR3 length equals 12 residues. CDR3 bases: TGTGCCAGCAGGGCGGGCGAGAGGACCCAGTACTTC. It yields the protein CASRAGERTQYF.

The genes are TRBV5-7 and TRBJ2-2; TRBD1 agrees at 9 bases. TRBV5-7 is an open reading frame, and its role is uncertain. Germline trimming cut 3 bases from V and 1 base from J; bases unmatched to any gene: 10. The CDR3 has 18 amino acids. The CDR3 loop reads CASSWDRAQRGNTGELFF. The CDR3 DNA reads as TGTGCCAGCAGCTGGGACAGGGCCCAGCGTGGGAACACCGGGGAGCTGTTTTTT.

V is TRBV19 and J is TRBJ1-1; D ambiguous. CDR3 length equals 12 residues. V was trimmed by 1 base and J by 6 bases, leaving 6 bases between them. Germline CDR1 LNHDA, CDR2 SQIVND (reference sequence). CDR3 sequence (DNA): TGTGCCAGTAGTATAGGCGCCGCTGAAGCTTTCTTT. Protein: CASSIGAAEAFF.